This T cell receptor beta chain was captured in a study of T cell responses to AZD1222 COVID-19 vaccine. The study's findings and limits: The sample set comprised mostly white British donors with more females, and clonal diversity was possibly underestimated.

Measured with immunoSEQ multiplex PCR; TCRdb has only the in-frame clones, and not every one. The sample lists under 130,000 clones; 85% to 90% were seen once. Comments on this clone: Antigen specificity is unknown.

The germline V gene has CDR1 MGHDK and CDR2 SYGVNS. The CDR3 spans 15 residues. Between the trimmed V and J ends, which lost 5 bases and 5 bases, there was a span of 18 bases. V gene TRBV25-1 combines with J gene TRBJ2-5, with D perhaps matching TRBD1 (6 bases). The source material was peripheral blood, sampled on day 0 of AZD1222 vaccination. The source of this sequence is an adult in good health. As DNA, the CDR3 is TGTGCCAGCAGTAAATCAGGGGTCGGATTGGAGACCCAGTACTTC. It specifies CASSKSGVGLETQYF.